This entry is about one T cell receptor (beta chain). Its antigen is unknown. The data stem from a study of OX40 agonist ivuxolimab in advanced cancers. About the research overall: Recorded diagnoses for dose-escalation patients were hepatocellular carcinoma, melanoma, renal cell or head and neck cancer.

Findings and caveats of the study: Partial responders receiving 0.1-3.0 mg/kg showed among the lowest clonal expansion. In general, CD8+ T cells held more expanded clones than CD4+ did, on average. Circulating CD4+ and CD8+ T cells showed clonal expansion by week 6 at 0.1 to 3.0 mg/kg.

Measured with immunoSEQ multiplex PCR; TCRdb has only the in-frame clones, and not every one. Of roughly 38,000 clones listed, 85% were seen once; the top ten hold about 2.7%. V was clipped by 1 base and J by 2 bases, with 16 bases between them. The germline gives CDR1 SGHAT, CDR2 FQNNGV. The CDR3 covers 17 residues. This clonotype was sampled from an adult with an advanced solid tumor such as melanoma, head and neck, liver or kidney cancer. The chain is built from TRBV11-2 and TRBJ2-3, with D hard to call. The specimen comprised CD4+ or CD8+ T cells sorted from blood, sampled in a trial of the OX40 agonist ivuxolimab. The CDR3 region is CASSLVVGRTYTDTQYF. The CDR3 bases are TGTGCCAGCAGCTTAGTGGTAGGCAGGACCTACACAGATACGCAGTATTTT. Full variable domain (missing parts from reference TRBV11-2 and TRBJ2-3): EAGVAQSPRYKIIEKRQSVAFWCNPISGHATLYWYQQILGQGPKLLIQFQNNGVVDDSQLPKDRFSAERLKGVDSTLKIQPAKLEDSAVYLCASSLVVGRTYTDTQYFGPGTRLTVL.